The 28 T cell receptor beta chains given below trace back to one sample, sequenced in a study of shared clonotypes between healthy human individuals. Assay used: immunoSEQ multiplex PCR; TCRdb lists only in-frame clones, some missing. The sample lists about half a million clones; 81% were seen once. The sample comprised PBMCs. The receptors originated from a woman in her 40s in good health. Some clones in this sample may be carry-over from other donors' samples.

The chain links TRBV6-6 to TRBJ1-1; perhaps TRBD1 as D (5 bases). The germline gives CDR1 MNHNY, CDR2 SVGAGI (reference sequence). V lost 5 bases to trimming and J lost 0 bases, with 16 bases between them. The CDR3 extends over 16 amino acids. The CDR3 loop is CASSTGLGVLNTEAFF. For the CDR3, the DNA is TGTGCCAGCAGTACCGGATTAGGGGTTCTGAACACTGAAGCTTTCTTT.

This chain uses TRBV6-4 with TRBJ2-2; D uncertain. The CDR3 extends over 13 amino acids. Germline V gene data show CDR1 as MRHNA and CDR2 as SNTAGT. Trimming pared 4 bases from V and 4 bases from J, leaving 7 bases between. The CDR3 region has the DNA TGTGCCAGCAGTGGAGAGACCACCGGGGAGCTGTTTTTT. This translates into CASSGETTGELFF.

The chain carries TRBV19 and TRBJ2-2; TRBD1 is a possible D gene (5 bases). The germline V gene has CDR1 LNHDA and CDR2 SQIVND (reference sequence). The CDR3 length is 15 residues. The germline V and J ends were trimmed by 1 base and 1 base, with 7 bases remaining between them. This CDR3 reads CASSIGRVNTGELFF. The DNA for the CDR3 is TGTGCCAGTAGTATAGGCAGGGTGAACACCGGGGAGCTGTTTTTT. The entire variable domain, with the rest obtained from reference TRBV19 and TRBJ2-2, is as follows: DGGITQSPKYLFRKEGQNVTLSCEQNLNHDAMYWYRQDPGQGLRLIYYSQIVNDFQKGDIAEGYSVSREKKESFPLTVTSAQKNPTAFYLCASSIGRVNTGELFFGEGSRLTVL.

The chain uses TRBV29-1 and TRBJ2-7; TRBD2 agrees at 7 bases. CDR1 and CDR2 from the germline V gene are SQVTM and ANQGSEA. With 4 bases clipped from V and 6 bases from J, the junction kept 15 bases outside the gene matches. The CDR3 totals 15 residues. CDR3 in amino acids: CSVVLSGEGGVEQYF. CDR3 DNA: TGCAGCGTTGTATTATCGGGTGAGGGAGGGGTCGAGCAGTACTTC.

The V and J genes are TRBV5-4 and TRBJ1-1, with unresolved D. Trimming took 0 bases from V and 1 from J, leaving 7 bases between them. The CDR3 is 14 amino acids. Germline CDR1 reads SGHNT; CDR2 reads YYREEE (reference sequence). The CDR3 loop is CASSLEMGNTEAFF. The CDR3 DNA sequence: TGTGCCAGCAGCTTGGAGATGGGGAACACTGAAGCTTTCTTT.

The V call is TRBV10-3, the J call TRBJ2-3, with D possibly matching TRBD2 (5 bases). The germline V gene has CDR1 ENHRY and CDR2 SYGVKD. The CDR3 is 14 residues long. V was clipped by 7 bases and J by 2 bases, with 13 bases between them. In nucleotides, the CDR3 is TGTGCCATCACGGGGAGTAAGGACACAGATACGCAGTATTTT. Translation gives CAITGSKDTDTQYF.

The rearrangement links TRBV19 to TRBJ2-1; 7 nucleotides match TRBD2. V gave up 5 bases and J gave up 8 bases; unmatched junction bases: 15. Germline loops: CDR1 LNHDA, CDR2 SQIVND (reference sequence). This CDR3 contains 16 residues. The CDR3 region has the DNA TGTGCCAGTAGTCAGATGGCGGGAGATACCGGCGATGAGCAGTTCTTC. This codes for CASSQMAGDTGDEQFF.

The V gene is TRBV18, the J gene TRBJ1-1; TRBD1 is a possible D gene (5 bases). V was pared by 4 bases and J by 8 bases, with 17 bases between. In germline, CDR1 is KGHSH, CDR2 LQKENI. The CDR3 spans 14 residues. Here the CDR3 reads CASSLMGVGNEAFF. CDR3 nucleotide sequence: TGTGCCAGCTCACTCATGGGGGTCGGGAACGAAGCTTTCTTT.

This clone was counted a single time. The chain is built from TRBV6-6 and TRBJ1-2, with TRBD1 as a possible D gene (5 bases). Germline CDR1 reads MNHNY; CDR2 reads SVGAGI (reference sequence). The CDR3 covers 12 residues. V was clipped by 7 bases and J by 4 bases, with 10 bases between them. The CDR3 DNA reads as TGTGCCAGCAACCCGGGGGGCTATGGCTACACCTTC. The encoded protein is CASNPGGYGYTF.

This chain uses TRBV28 with TRBJ1-2; TRBD1 matches 9 bases. Germline V gene data show CDR1 as MDHEN and CDR2 as SYDVKM. The V and J ends lost 6 bases and 4 bases, in that order; junction bases with no gene match: 12. The CDR3 is made up of 16 amino acids. The CDR3 coding sequence is TGTGCCAGCAGACCCGCGGTGGGGACAGGGTTCTATGGCTACACCTTC. Amino acids: CASRPAVGTGFYGYTF.

The J gene is TRBJ2-1, the V gene TRBV5-1, with TRBD2 as a possible D gene (6 bases). In germline, CDR1 is SGHRS, CDR2 YFSETQ. The V and J ends lost 4 bases and 5 bases respectively, with 13 bases between them. This CDR3 spans 14 amino acids. Here the CDR3 DNA reads TGCGCCAGCAGCAGGCGGGGACCGCACAATGAGCAGTTCTTC. Translating it yields CASSRRGPHNEQFF.

V gene TRBV7-9 combines with J gene TRBJ2-5; D perhaps matches TRBD1 (6 bases). Germline CDR1 and CDR2: SEHNR and FQNEAQ (reference sequence). There are 16 residues in the CDR3. With 10 bases removed from V and 5 bases from J, the gap between germline ends came to 26 bases. As DNA, the CDR3 is TGTGCCACTCAGCAGGGGAGTGAGGGCCGTGGGGAGACCCAGTACTTC. Amino acid sequence: CATQQGSEGRGETQYF.

This clone was counted once. This chain joins TRBV2 and TRBJ1-2; 7 nucleotides match TRBD1. The CDR3 totals 13 residues. The ends lost 8 bases at V and 8 bases at J; junction bases unmatched: 11. Germline lookup yields CDR1 SNHLY and CDR2 FYNNEI. CDR3 sequence reads: CASDRQGTGGYTF. The CDR3 DNA reads TGTGCCAGCGATAGACAGGGAACTGGCGGCTACACCTTC.

The CDR3 DNA reads as TGTGCCTGGAGTGCGGACAGGAATCAGCCCCAGCATTTT. Translation: CAWSADRNQPQHF. The chain uses TRBV30 and TRBJ1-5; 7 bases fit TRBD1. Germline trimming cut 1 base from V and 4 bases from J; bases unmatched to any gene: 1. There are 13 residues in the CDR3. CDR1 is GTSNPN and CDR2 is SVGIG in the germline V gene (reference sequence).

J is TRBJ2-7 and V is TRBV4-3; possibly TRBD1 for D (5 bases). Germline CDR1 LGHNA, CDR2 YSLEER. V lost 0 bases and J lost 4, with 16 bases in between. The CDR3 has 16 amino acids. The DNA of the CDR3 is TGCGCCAGCAGCCAAGATCACCAGGGTCTATCATACGAGCAGTACTTC. Translating it yields CASSQDHQGLSYEQYF.

A remark on this clone: A far larger clone is one base from this, pointing to a likely read error. The sample contains more than one DNA sequence encoding this CDR3. The genes are TRBV4-1 and TRBJ1-1, with 8 nucleotides matching TRBD1. Germline loops: CDR1 MGHRA, CDR2 YSYEKL. The CDR3 spans 15 residues. Here the CDR3 reads CASSQEVTGDTEAFF. The CDR3 coding sequence is TGCGCCAGCAGCCAAGAGGTGACAGGGGACACTGAAGCTTTCTTC.

The genes are TRBV5-4 and TRBJ2-7; 12 bases line up with TRBD2. With 2 bases clipped from V and 5 bases from J, the junction kept 5 bases outside the gene matches. This CDR3 has 15 amino acids. Germline lookup yields CDR1 SGHNT and CDR2 YYREEE (reference sequence). The CDR3 here is CASSFTSGRSDEQYF. In DNA form, the CDR3 reads TGTGCCAGCAGCTTTACTAGCGGGAGGTCTGACGAGCAGTACTTC.

V is TRBV19 and J is TRBJ2-1, with D hard to call. CDR3 length equals 11 residues. Germline V lookup: CDR1 LNHDA, CDR2 SQIVND (reference sequence). Trimming left V 9 bases short and J 10 bases short, with 13 bases between. The CDR3 DNA follows: TGTGCCAGCGTCAGAGGTAGAGAGCAGTTCTTC. Protein: CASVRGREQFF. Full variable domain (outside the CDR3, taken from reference TRBV19 and TRBJ2-1): DGGITQSPKYLFRKEGQNVTLSCEQNLNHDAMYWYRQDPGQGLRLIYYSQIVNDFQKGDIAEGYSVSREKKESFPLTVTSAQKNPTAFYLCASVRGREQFFGPGTRLTVL.

The rearrangement uses TRBV9 and TRBJ2-3, with 8 bases that match TRBD2. CDR1 is SGDLS, CDR2 YYNGEE, per germline. The CDR3 runs 15 residues. Trimming cost V 4 bases and J 4 bases; bases outside gene matches: 8. In nucleotides, the CDR3 is TGTGCCAGCAGCTCCGGGACTAGTGGTGCAGATACGCAGTATTTT. Translated: CASSSGTSGADTQYF.

The chain links TRBV10-3 to TRBJ1-2; D might be TRBD1 (5 bases). Germline CDR1 and CDR2: ENHRY and SYGVKD. The V gene lost 6 bases and the J gene lost 2 bases, with 10 bases spanning the gap. The length of the CDR3 is 13 residues. CDR3 DNA: TGTGCCATCAGAGGGGATCCCAACTATGGCTACACCTTC. Protein sequence: CAIRGDPNYGYTF.

The chain uses TRBV4-2 and TRBJ2-5; tentatively, D is TRBD2 (6 bases). CDR3 size: 15 residues. Trimming stripped 4 bases from V and 1 base from J, with 13 bases between. Germline values: CDR1 LGHNA, CDR2 YNFKEQ. CDR3 bases: TGTGCCAGCAGCCCGACCGCCGGGAGCCAAGAGACCCAGTACTTC. This codes for CASSPTAGSQETQYF.

The chain links TRBV7-2 to TRBJ2-7; D remains ambiguous. The V gene's germline CDR1 is SGHTA and CDR2 FQGNSA. The CDR3 consists of 15 residues. Trimming removed 6 bases at V and 2 bases at J, with 17 bases between. The CDR3: CASSPSAIPTYEQYF. The CDR3, as DNA: TGTGCCAGCAGTCCCTCGGCTATTCCCACCTACGAGCAGTACTTC.

This sequence joins TRBV7-7 and TRBJ2-5; D possibly corresponds to TRBD2 (6 bases). This CDR3 is 14 amino acids long. The germline V and J ends were trimmed by 5 bases and 3 bases, with 13 bases remaining between them. Germline V gives CDR1 SSHAT, CDR2 FNYEAQ (reference sequence). This chain's CDR3 is CASSRLGGEETQYF. CDR3 DNA sequence: TGTGCCAGCAGCCGACTAGGTGGTGAAGAGACCCAGTACTTC. Variable domain in full (rest from reference TRBV7-7 and TRBJ2-5): GAGVSQSPRYKVTKRGQDVTLRCDPISSHATLYWYQQALGQGPEFLTYFNYEAQPDKSGLPSDRFSAERPEGSISTLTIQRTEQRDSAMYRCASSRLGGEETQYFGPGTRLLVL.

This chain connects TRBV9 to TRBJ1-1, with D tentatively TRBD1 (6 bases). Trimming pared 0 bases from V and 4 bases from J, leaving 13 bases between. The CDR3 sequence is 15 residues long. Per germline, CDR1 SGDLS and CDR2 YYNGEE. CDR3 bases: TGTGCCAGCAGCGTAGAACAGGGAAGGGTCACTGAAGCTTTCTTT. Translation gives CASSVEQGRVTEAFF.

This chain uses TRBV29-1 with TRBJ1-2; TRBD1 is a possible D gene (5 bases). The CDR3 covers 13 residues. Germline loops: CDR1 SQVTM, CDR2 ANQGSEA. Between the trimmed V and J ends, which lost 3 bases and 5 bases, there was a span of 13 bases. In DNA, the CDR3 is TGCAGCGTTGATAGCCGGGGGGGGTATGGCTACACCTTC. Its translation: CSVDSRGGYGYTF.

This chain joins TRBV15 and TRBJ2-1, with 9 bases that match TRBD1. V gave up 6 bases and J gave up 7 bases; unmatched junction bases: 7. CDR1 LNHNV and CDR2 YYDKDF come from the germline V gene (reference sequence). This CDR3 is built from 14 residues. The DNA of the CDR3 is TGTGCCACCAGAGCAGGACAGGGGTTTAATGAGCAGTTCTTC. This encodes CATRAGQGFNEQFF.

This chain connects TRBV10-3 to TRBJ1-1; D uncertain. The germline V and J ends were trimmed by 4 bases and 4 bases, with 10 bases remaining between them. Germline values: CDR1 ENHRY, CDR2 SYGVKD. The CDR3 has 13 residues. The CDR3 DNA sequence: TGTGCCATCAGTGCGCGCCTTTCCACTGAAGCTTTCTTT. As protein: CAISARLSTEAFF.

The chain combines TRBV6-6 with TRBJ1-2; TRBD1 is a possible D gene (6 bases). V was trimmed by 4 bases and J by 8 bases, leaving 17 bases between them. Germline lookup yields CDR1 MNHNY and CDR2 SVGAGI (reference sequence). The CDR3 runs 14 residues. The CDR3 DNA sequence: TGTGCCAGCAGTTCCATGGGGGACATCGGAGGCTACACCTTC. It codes for CASSSMGDIGGYTF.